This T cell receptor (beta chain) was identified in a study of blood T cell repertoires in COVID-19. Study details: Both acute and convalescent COVID-19 samples were obtained from the United States, Italy and Spain. PBMCs, B-cell-depleted T cells, or T cells provided the cDNA or gDNA that made up the material.

Germline V gene sequence: CDR1 MRHNA, CDR2 SNTAGT. The length of the CDR3 is 13 residues. Trimming left V 3 bases short and J 6 bases short, with 10 bases between. In the original processing: Estimates of nucleated cell counts were drawn from the amplification of reference gene primers. The assay was immunoSEQ multiplex PCR, and TCRdb's table has in-frame clones only and misses some. The DNA was the basis for D and trimming; V, J and clone size are from that table. The data show some 200,000 clones, with 85% to 90% seen just once and 5.5% to 7% held by the top ten. This clonotype was sampled from a man of 80 years or more with acute or convalescent COVID-19. Sequenced material: peripheral blood. The gene calls are TRBV6-4 and TRBJ2-3, with D perhaps TRBD1 (6 bases). CDR3 residues: CASSEAGVDTQYF. The CDR3 DNA reads as TGTGCCAGCAGTGAGGCAGGGGTGGATACGCAGTATTTT.